These T cell receptor beta chains were read from a single sample in a study of cytomegalovirus exposure and HLA in healthy donors. Measured with immunoSEQ multiplex PCR; TCRdb has only the in-frame clones, and not every one. There are 210,000 or so clones in the sample; 70% to 90% occur only once, and around 1.2% lies in the top ten. The sequencing input was PBMCs. Receptors were obtained from a human donor in good health. Both conserved end residues are part of each CDR3. D genes are given only for firm matches. For some rows the clone size is stated as once, few or many, or as a class when expanded; others skip it.

j_call: TRBJ2-7; clone_size: -; d_call: TRBD2; v_call: TRBV5-1; cdr3_aa: CASSLTSGSSSYEQYF; cdr3_nt: TGCGCCAGCAGCTTAACTAGCGGGAGTTCGTCCTACGAGCAGTACTTC
j_call: TRBJ1-1; clone_size: few; d_call: -; v_call: TRBV6-5; cdr3_aa: CASRKEWTANTEAFF; cdr3_nt: TGTGCCAGCAGAAAAGAATGGACAGCGAACACTGAAGCTTTCTTT
j_call: TRBJ2-2; clone_size: few; d_call: TRBD2; v_call: TRBV4-2; cdr3_aa: CASSRLAGDTGELFF; cdr3_nt: TGTGCCAGCAGCCGACTAGCGGGAGACACCGGGGAGCTGTTTTTT
j_call: TRBJ2-3; clone_size: once; d_call: TRBD2; v_call: TRBV6-1; cdr3_aa: CASSAPTSGSYADTQYF; cdr3_nt: TGTGCCAGCAGTGCCCCTACTAGCGGGAGCTACGCAGATACGCAGTATTTT
j_call: TRBJ1-2; clone_size: -; d_call: -; v_call: TRBV10-1; cdr3_aa: CASSDFGYGYTF; cdr3_nt: TGCGCCAGCAGTGATTTCGGCTATGGCTACACCTTC
j_call: TRBJ2-7; clone_size: few; d_call: TRBD2; v_call: TRBV19; cdr3_aa: CASTLNPGGLSHSYEQYF; cdr3_nt: TGTGCCAGTACCCTTAACCCTGGGGGACTATCCCACTCCTACGAGCAGTACTTC
j_call: TRBJ1-2; clone_size: -; d_call: TRBD1; v_call: TRBV6-5; cdr3_aa: CASKDRANYGYTF; cdr3_nt: TGTGCCAGCAAAGACAGGGCTAACTATGGCTACACCTTC
j_call: TRBJ1-5; clone_size: -; d_call: -; v_call: TRBV27; cdr3_aa: CASNGGRNQPQHF; cdr3_nt: TGTGCCAGCAACGGGGGGAGAAATCAGCCCCAGCATTTT
j_call: TRBJ2-7; clone_size: -; d_call: TRBD1; v_call: TRBV30; cdr3_aa: CAWSPRDRGYEQYF; cdr3_nt: TGTGCCTGGAGTCCTCGGGACAGGGGATACGAGCAGTACTTC
j_call: TRBJ2-7; clone_size: -; d_call: TRBD1; v_call: TRBV14; cdr3_aa: CASSQEEDWTGNHEQYF; cdr3_nt: TGTGCCAGCAGCCAAGAGGAGGATTGGACAGGGAACCACGAGCAGTACTTC
j_call: TRBJ2-1; clone_size: -; d_call: TRBD2; v_call: TRBV12-5; cdr3_aa: CASGPKREYRVSYNEQFF; cdr3_nt: TGTGCTAGTGGTCCGAAGCGGGAGTATCGAGTATCCTACAATGAGCAGTTCTTC
j_call: TRBJ2-5; clone_size: -; d_call: TRBD2; v_call: TRBV10-1; cdr3_aa: CALIREGPETQYF; cdr3_nt: TGCGCCCTCATACGGGAGGGCCCGGAGACCCAGTACTTC
j_call: TRBJ1-5; clone_size: -; d_call: -; v_call: TRBV4-2; cdr3_aa: CASSQPGSYQPQHF; cdr3_nt: TGTGCCAGCAGCCAGCCGGGATCTTATCAGCCCCAGCATTTT
j_call: TRBJ1-2; clone_size: -; d_call: -; v_call: TRBV28; cdr3_aa: CATTEGGATNKEGGYTF; cdr3_nt: TGTGCCACCACCGAGGGAGGGGCTACAAATAAAGAGGGTGGCTACACCTTC
j_call: TRBJ2-7; clone_size: -; d_call: -; v_call: TRBV7-9; cdr3_aa: CASSPQGGLESYEQYF; cdr3_nt: TGTGCCAGCAGCCCCCAGGGGGGACTCGAATCCTACGAGCAGTACTTC
j_call: TRBJ2-5; clone_size: few; d_call: -; v_call: TRBV14; cdr3_aa: CASSPGAGQYF; cdr3_nt: TGTGCCAGCAGCCCTGGCGCGGGGCAGTACTTC
j_call: TRBJ1-1; clone_size: -; d_call: TRBD1; v_call: TRBV6-5; cdr3_aa: CASSSRTGLISEAFF; cdr3_nt: TGTGCCAGCAGTTCCCGGACAGGGTTGATTTCTGAAGCTTTCTTT
j_call: TRBJ2-2; clone_size: -; d_call: TRBD2; v_call: TRBV7-9; cdr3_aa: CASSPTSGGTGELFF; cdr3_nt: TGTGCCAGCAGCCCGACTAGCGGGGGAACCGGGGAGCTGTTTTTT
j_call: TRBJ2-5; clone_size: once; d_call: -; v_call: TRBV4-1; cdr3_aa: CASSRGVRQKQTQYF; cdr3_nt: TGCGCCAGCAGCCGGGGGGTAAGACAGAAACAGACCCAGTACTTC
j_call: TRBJ2-1; clone_size: -; d_call: -; v_call: TRBV7-6; cdr3_aa: CASSPGYNEQFF; cdr3_nt: TGTGCCAGCAGTCCAGGGTACAATGAGCAGTTCTTC
j_call: TRBJ2-4; clone_size: -; d_call: TRBD2; v_call: TRBV5-4; cdr3_aa: CASSWGTSGSSAKNIQYF; cdr3_nt: TGTGCCAGCAGCTGGGGGACTAGCGGGAGTTCAGCCAAAAACATTCAGTACTTC
j_call: TRBJ1-3; clone_size: -; d_call: -; v_call: TRBV11-2; cdr3_aa: CASSSYVARSSGNTIYF; cdr3_nt: TGTGCCAGCAGCTCGTACGTCGCCCGCAGCTCTGGAAACACCATATATTTT
j_call: TRBJ2-7; clone_size: -; d_call: -; v_call: TRBV20-1; cdr3_aa: CSARGSVGGYF; cdr3_nt: TGCAGTGCTAGGGGGTCTGTGGGGGGGTACTTC
j_call: TRBJ2-1; clone_size: -; d_call: -; v_call: TRBV29-1; cdr3_aa: CSVVTSRNWEQFF; cdr3_nt: TGCAGCGTTGTAACTAGCCGTAATTGGGAGCAGTTCTTC
j_call: TRBJ1-2; clone_size: -; d_call: -; v_call: TRBV28; cdr3_aa: CASSLLGRRFDGYTF; cdr3_nt: TGTGCCAGCAGCCTCCTTGGGAGACGATTTGATGGCTACACCTTC
j_call: TRBJ1-5; clone_size: -; d_call: -; v_call: TRBV5-8; cdr3_aa: CAISDGNYSNQPQHF; cdr3_nt: TGTGCCATTTCGGACGGGAATTATAGCAATCAGCCCCAGCATTTT
j_call: TRBJ2-4; clone_size: -; d_call: TRBD1; v_call: TRBV12-5; cdr3_aa: CASGPTGTGGAGDIQYF; cdr3_nt: TGTGCTAGTGGCCCTACCGGGACAGGGGGCGCCGGTGACATCCAGTACTTC
j_call: TRBJ2-5; clone_size: -; d_call: TRBD1; v_call: TRBV7-9; cdr3_aa: CSSSLFGTEVRETQYF; cdr3_nt: TGTTCCAGCAGCTTGTTCGGGACAGAGGTACGGGAGACCCAGTACTTC
j_call: TRBJ2-5; clone_size: -; d_call: TRBD2; v_call: TRBV7-2; cdr3_aa: CASSLEAGAVRETQYF; cdr3_nt: TGTGCCAGCAGCTTAGAGGCGGGAGCGGTTCGTGAGACCCAGTACTTC
j_call: TRBJ2-7; clone_size: -; d_call: TRBD1; v_call: TRBV4-1; cdr3_aa: CASSQDWTGNEQYF; cdr3_nt: TGCGCCAGCAGCCAAGACTGGACAGGGAACGAGCAGTACTTC
j_call: TRBJ2-5; clone_size: -; d_call: TRBD2; v_call: TRBV9; cdr3_aa: CASSVGTSGTQETQYF; cdr3_nt: TGTGCCAGCAGCGTAGGGACTAGCGGGACTCAAGAGACCCAGTACTTC
j_call: TRBJ2-3; clone_size: -; d_call: TRBD2; v_call: TRBV7-3; cdr3_aa: CASSLNSGSPRDTQYF; cdr3_nt: TGTGCCAGCAGCTTAAACAGCGGGAGCCCAAGAGATACGCAGTATTTT
j_call: TRBJ2-5; clone_size: -; d_call: -; v_call: TRBV7-9; cdr3_aa: CASSSGQGQETQYF; cdr3_nt: TGTGCCAGCAGCTCGGGACAAGGCCAAGAGACCCAGTACTTC
j_call: TRBJ2-1; clone_size: -; d_call: TRBD2; v_call: TRBV10-1; cdr3_aa: CASSESRREGVVEQFF; cdr3_nt: TGCGCCAGCAGTGAGTCGCGGCGGGAGGGCGTGGTCGAGCAGTTCTTC
j_call: TRBJ2-2; clone_size: -; d_call: -; v_call: TRBV1; cdr3_aa: CTSSGTPDWGGELFF; cdr3_nt: TGCACCAGCAGCGGGACTCCTGATTGGGGCGGGGAGCTGTTTTTT
j_call: TRBJ2-1; clone_size: -; d_call: -; v_call: TRBV5-1; cdr3_aa: CASSLSGTGQTSNEQFF; cdr3_nt: TGCGCCAGCAGCTTGTCCGGGACGGGACAAACTAGCAATGAGCAGTTCTTC
j_call: TRBJ2-3; clone_size: -; d_call: -; v_call: TRBV9; cdr3_aa: CASSVTGPPTDTQYF; cdr3_nt: TGTGCCAGCAGCGTTACAGGTCCACCCACAGATACGCAGTATTTT
j_call: TRBJ2-5; clone_size: few; d_call: TRBD2; v_call: TRBV19; cdr3_aa: CASRTGTSGKETQYF; cdr3_nt: TGTGCCAGTAGAACCGGGACTAGCGGAAAAGAGACCCAGTACTTC
j_call: TRBJ1-1; clone_size: -; d_call: -; v_call: TRBV6-5; cdr3_aa: CASSYSQGSTEAFF; cdr3_nt: TGTGCCAGCAGTTACTCGCAGGGGAGCACTGAAGCTTTCTTT
j_call: TRBJ2-7; clone_size: -; d_call: TRBD2; v_call: TRBV7-9; cdr3_aa: CASSLGGSGRRYEQYF; cdr3_nt: TGTGCCAGCAGCTTAGGCGGTAGCGGGAGAAGATACGAGCAGTACTTC
j_call: TRBJ2-5; clone_size: -; d_call: -; v_call: TRBV7-2; cdr3_aa: CASSFGGGGLETQYF; cdr3_nt: TGTGCCAGCAGCTTTGGTGGGGGGGGCTTGGAGACCCAGTACTTC
j_call: TRBJ2-5; clone_size: -; d_call: TRBD1; v_call: TRBV23-1; cdr3_aa: CASSQGQAQETQYF; cdr3_nt: TGCGCCAGCAGTCAAGGACAGGCCCAAGAGACCCAGTACTTC
j_call: TRBJ2-7; clone_size: once; d_call: TRBD1; v_call: TRBV19; cdr3_aa: CASSTGTGTGSYEQYF; cdr3_nt: TGTGCCAGTAGTACAGGGACAGGGACGGGCTCCTACGAGCAGTACTTC
j_call: TRBJ1-2; clone_size: -; d_call: TRBD1; v_call: TRBV4-1; cdr3_aa: CASSQRWDSTYGYTF; cdr3_nt: TGCGCCAGCAGCCAACGCTGGGACAGCACCTATGGCTACACCTTC
j_call: TRBJ1-5; clone_size: -; d_call: -; v_call: TRBV19; cdr3_aa: CASSRQASNQPQHF; cdr3_nt: TGTGCCAGTAGTAGGCAGGCTAGCAATCAGCCCCAGCATTTT
j_call: TRBJ2-7; clone_size: -; d_call: TRBD2; v_call: TRBV19; cdr3_aa: CASSILAGEGEQYF; cdr3_nt: TGTGCCAGTAGTATCCTAGCGGGAGAGGGCGAGCAGTACTTC
j_call: TRBJ2-5; clone_size: -; d_call: -; v_call: TRBV18; cdr3_aa: CASSPPLEVETQYF; cdr3_nt: TGTGCCAGCTCACCACCGCTTGAGGTGGAGACCCAGTACTTC